This entry lists 6 T cell receptor beta chains sequenced from one sample in a study of blood T cell repertoires in COVID-19. Sequencing used immunoSEQ multiplex PCR; TCRdb keeps in-frame clones, though not all of them. This repertoire shows around 700,000 clones, about 87% found once; its top ten account for 0.2% to 0.3%. The sequencing sample was made of peripheral blood. Every receptor here comes from a woman aged 18-30 years with acute or convalescent COVID-19.

The chain recombines TRBV21-1 with TRBJ2-2; the table's D call, TRBD1, has no DNA check behind it. TRBV21-1 represents a pseudogene. The CDR3 extends over 16 amino acids. The CDR3 here is CASSKSLQGGTGELFF. The DNA for the CDR3 is TGTGCCAGCAGCAAAAGTTTACAGGGGGGCACCGGGGAGCTGTTTTTT.

V usage is TRBV6-1 and J usage is TRBJ1-2; maybe TRBD1 (6 bases). Germline CDR1 and CDR2: MNHNS and SASEGT. The CDR3 loop spans 16 amino acids. With 4 bases removed from V and 2 bases from J, the gap between germline ends came to 17 bases. The CDR3 is CASSVSQGGGNYGYTF. CDR3 coding DNA: TGTGCCAGCAGTGTTTCACAGGGAGGGGGAAACTATGGCTACACCTTC.

The chain employs TRBV14 and TRBJ1-2; D gene uncertain. The CDR3 extends over 12 amino acids. V was pared by 2 bases and J by 7 bases, with 8 bases between. Germline CDR1 reads SGHDN; CDR2 reads FVKESK. CDR3 sequence (DNA): TGTGCCAGCAGCCAAAACGGGTTTGGCTACACCTTC. Protein: CASSQNGFGYTF.

The rearrangement uses TRBV21-1 and TRBJ1-1. TRBV21-1 is described as a pseudogene. The CDR3 loop spans 17 amino acids. The CDR3 spells CASLVGGRAGPNTEAFF. In nucleotides, the CDR3 is TGTGCCAGTCTCGTCGGTGGGAGGGCCGGCCCGAACACTGAAGCTTTCTTT.

This clone was observed a single time. The V gene is TRBV19, the J gene TRBJ1-5; a weak D match, TRBD1 (6 bases). The CDR3 is made up of 15 amino acids. V was pared by 5 bases and J by 4 bases, with 15 bases between. Germline lookup yields CDR1 LNHDA and CDR2 SQIVND (reference sequence). This CDR3 is CASSPKGVQNQPQHF. The CDR3 nucleotides are TGTGCCAGTAGTCCAAAGGGGGTCCAAAATCAGCCCCAGCATTTT.

The chain joins TRBV11-2 to TRBJ1-6; TRBD1 agrees at 7 bases. This CDR3 region has 18 residues. Germline-derived CDR1 and CDR2 are SGHAT and FQNNGV. The V gene end was trimmed by 2 bases and the J gene end by 7 bases; junction bases not matched to a gene: 14. The CDR3 DNA follows: TGTGCCAGCAGCTTATCCGCAAAAGCCCACAGGGGAAATTCACCCCTCCACTTT. It translates to CASSLSAKAHRGNSPLHF.